These 19 T cell receptor beta chains were sequenced from one sample in a study of T cells after posttransplantation cyclophosphamide. The repertoire was sequenced with immunoSEQ multiplex PCR; TCRdb's copy has only in-frame clones and lacks some. Of roughly 17,000 clones listed, less than 90% are singletons. Source material: memory CD4+ T cells sorted from blood. The receptor set was obtained from a man aged 30-40 years in good health and a related stem cell transplant donor.

This clone was observed once. V is TRBV7-2 and J is TRBJ2-7; D not certain. This CDR3 has 15 residues. Trimming took 0 bases from V and 6 from J, leaving 15 bases between them. Germline assignment: CDR1 SGHTA and CDR2 FQGNSA. DNA for the CDR3: TGTGCCAGCAGCTTAGCGTATGGGTGGAGATCCGAGCAGTACTTC. Translated: CASSLAYGWRSEQYF.

The V call is TRBV6-1, the J call TRBJ2-5; 9 bases map to TRBD1. The germline gives CDR1 MNHNS, CDR2 SASEGT. This CDR3 comprises 16 residues. Trimming removed 3 bases from V and 4 bases from J; junction bases left unmatched: 9. The DNA of the CDR3 is TGTGCCAGCAGTGAGCGAGGGGACAGGGTAGGAGAGACCCAGTACTTC. Its protein is CASSERGDRVGETQYF.

In regard to this clone: The germline gene is not matched at one end of the junction; a read error may be the cause. Here the CDR3 reads CASSLHQARSFF. CDR3 DNA: TGTGCCAGCAGCTTGCACCAAGCCCGATCCTTTTTC. The chain uses TRBV7-2 and TRBJ1-2, with D hard to call. Germline CDR1 SGHTA, CDR2 FQGNSA. The CDR3 is 12 residues long.

V usage is TRBV2 and J usage is TRBJ2-3; 14 positions agree with TRBD2. The V and J ends lost 6 bases and 4 bases, in that order; junction bases with no gene match: 9. This CDR3 is 17 amino acids long. The germline gives CDR1 SNHLY, CDR2 FYNNEI. CDR3 sequence: CASRDWGLAGAADTQYF. CDR3 in DNA: TGTGCCAGCAGGGATTGGGGACTAGCGGGGGCGGCAGATACGCAGTATTTT.

The chain recombines TRBV2 with TRBJ1-5; D is unclear. CDR1 is SNHLY and CDR2 is FYNNEI in the germline V gene. The ends were cut back, 6 bases at V and 6 bases at J, with 18 bases in the middle. This CDR3 contains 15 residues. This CDR3 reads CASRGGYYPSQPQHF. CDR3 nucleotides: TGTGCCAGCAGAGGCGGTTATTATCCCAGTCAGCCCCAGCATTTT.

This chain joins TRBV14 and TRBJ2-3; 8 bases fit TRBD1. Unmatched junction bases numbered 2, after V lost 2 bases and J lost 1 base. The V gene's germline CDR1 is SGHDN and CDR2 FVKESK. The CDR3 totals 15 residues. CDR3 DNA sequence: TGTGCCAGCAGCCAACTCAGGGGGCGCACAGATACGCAGTATTTT. It specifies CASSQLRGRTDTQYF.

The chain combines TRBV5-6 with TRBJ1-1, with D perhaps TRBD1 (6 bases). Germline CDR1 SGHDT, CDR2 YYEEEE. The CDR3 has 16 amino acids. The ends were cut back, 4 bases at V and 1 base at J, with 17 bases in the middle. The CDR3 reads CASSGWELQGNTEAFF. CDR3 sequence (DNA): TGTGCCAGCAGCGGTTGGGAATTACAGGGGAACACTGAAGCTTTCTTT.

The chain combines TRBV18 with TRBJ2-7; the D is unclear. Germline values: CDR1 KGHSH, CDR2 LQKENI. Trimming left V 1 base short and J 2 bases short, with 6 bases between. The CDR3 sequence is 13 residues long. CDR3 bases: TGTGCCAGCTCACCACAACAAACCTACGAGCAGTACTTC. Amino acid sequence: CASSPQQTYEQYF.

V gene TRBV7-3 combines with J gene TRBJ2-3; a weak D match, TRBD2 (7 bases). The CDR3 runs 18 residues. The germline CDR1 and CDR2 sequences are SGHTA and FQGTGA. Trimming removed 4 bases from V and 4 bases from J, with 24 bases in between. Written as DNA, the CDR3 is TGTGCCAGCAGCTCCTTACCGGGGGGCCCCGGGGGCCCAGATACGCAGTATTTT. The encoded protein is CASSSLPGGPGGPDTQYF.

This rearrangement joins TRBV4-2 to TRBJ1-1; TRBD1 matches 8 bases. V dropped 4 bases and J dropped 0; count of bases not matched to a gene: 4. Germline CDR1 reads LGHNA; CDR2 reads YNFKEQ. CDR3 size: 15 residues. In nucleotides, the CDR3 is TGTGCCAGCAGCCGAGGACAGGGAATGAACACTGAAGCTTTCTTT. Translated, it gives CASSRGQGMNTEAFF.

This clone was seen only a few times. This chain links TRBV28 with TRBJ2-2, with D possibly matching TRBD1 (5 bases). Per germline, CDR1 MDHEN and CDR2 SYDVKM. The V end was cut by 3 bases, the J end by 14 bases, with 16 bases between. This CDR3 comprises 13 residues. Here the CDR3 reads CASSFITSDSLFF. CDR3 bases: TGTGCCAGCAGTTTTATAACCAGTGACAGCCTGTTTTTT.

V usage is TRBV10-3 and J usage is TRBJ1-6, with 9 nucleotides matching TRBD1. This CDR3 region has 16 residues. Per germline, CDR1 ENHRY and CDR2 SYGVKD. The J segment lost 11 bases and the V segment lost 0 bases, leaving 8 bases of the junction unmatched. The chain's CDR3 is CAISESDRGNSPPLHF. DNA for the CDR3: TGTGCCATCAGTGAGTCCGACAGGGGGAATAGTCCACCCCTCCACTTT.

This clone was found once. The chain combines TRBV2 with TRBJ1-4, with 7 bases fitting TRBD1. The CDR3 has 14 residues. Germline V gene sequence: CDR1 SNHLY, CDR2 FYNNEI. J gave up 5 bases and V 7 bases, and 7 bases lay outside the gene matches. The CDR3 reads CASNPGQRNEKLFF. CDR3 DNA: TGTGCCAGCAACCCGGGACAGCGGAATGAAAAACTGTTTTTT. The whole variable domain, filled in from reference TRBV2 and TRBJ1-4, reads EPEVTQTPSHQVTQMGQEVILRCVPISNHLYFYWYRQILGQKVEFLVSFYNNEISEKSEIFDDQFSVERPDGSNFTLKIRSTKLEDSAMYFCASNPGQRNEKLFFGSGTQLSVL.

This sequence joins TRBV5-4 and TRBJ2-6; D is unclear. The CDR3 has 14 amino acids. Germline values: CDR1 SGHNT, CDR2 YYREEE (reference sequence). Trimming pared 4 bases from V and 0 bases from J, leaving 5 bases between. CDR3 residues: CASSQVSGANVLTF. The CDR3 DNA sequence: TGTGCCAGCAGCCAGGTCTCTGGGGCCAACGTCCTGACTTTC.

The rearrangement links TRBV10-1 to TRBJ2-4; unclear D gene. The CDR3 runs 18 residues. The germline V gene has CDR1 WNHNN and CDR2 SYGVQD (reference sequence). Trimming shortened V by 0 bases and J by 0 bases, and 15 bases separated the two germline ends. The CDR3 protein is CASSESVGQLAAKNIQYF. The CDR3 nucleotides are TGCGCCAGCAGTGAGTCCGTCGGCCAGTTAGCAGCCAAAAACATTCAGTACTTC.

As regards this clone: Other nucleotide sequences in the sample specify the same CDR3. The gene calls are TRBV5-6 and TRBJ2-7; D possibly corresponds to TRBD2 (6 bases). The CDR3 length is 15 residues. The V end lost 4 bases, the J end lost 4 bases, and 18 bases lay between the germline ends. Germline V CDR1 and CDR2: SGHDT, YYEEEE. CDR3 coding DNA: TGTGCCAGCAGCCTGGCGGGATTGATCTCGTACGAGCAGTACTTC. The encoded protein is CASSLAGLISYEQYF.

The chain links TRBV19 to TRBJ1-6, with 9 bases identical to TRBD1. CDR1 and CDR2 (germline): LNHDA, SQIVND (reference sequence). The V gene end was trimmed by 6 bases and the J gene end by 6 bases; junction bases not matched to a gene: 6. This CDR3 region has 15 residues. The chain's CDR3 is CASRRQDRGNSPLHF. In DNA form, the CDR3 reads TGTGCCAGTAGACGGCAGGACAGGGGTAATTCACCCCTCCACTTT.

V usage is TRBV6-5 and J usage is TRBJ1-5, with a possible D match to TRBD1 (6 bases). Germline assignment: CDR1 MNHEY and CDR2 SVGAGI. Trimming cost V 4 bases and J 2 bases, with 15 bases left between them. CDR3 size: 16 residues. The CDR3 DNA follows: TGTGCCAGCAGTTTAGATACAGGGTACGGCAATCAGCCCCAGCATTTT. Translation: CASSLDTGYGNQPQHF.

This clone was counted a few times. V is TRBV2 and J is TRBJ1-4, with 7 bases aligning to TRBD1. Germline V lookup: CDR1 SNHLY, CDR2 FYNNEI. The V segment lost 6 bases and the J segment 5 bases; nucleotides outside the gene matches: 6. The CDR3 consists of 14 residues. CDR3 nucleotide sequence: TGTGCCAGCAGAGGGGACAGCCAAAATGAAAAACTGTTTTTT. It yields the protein CASRGDSQNEKLFF.